The rows below give T cell receptor beta chains drawn from one sample of a study of T-cell memory formation after mild COVID-19. MiXCR, applied by TCRdb to the 5' RACE reads, yields one record per CDR3 protein. The table lists approximately 250,000 distinct CDR3 sequences, approximately 15% of them singletons. Material for sequencing was PBMCs or a T cell subset sorted from them (not recorded which). The receptors stem from an adult woman who had mild COVID-19 (a few samples of this study predate the infection). Cell type and time point are not known. The CDR3 runs from the conserved cysteine through the conserved F or W. The D gene is left open where the match is weak. For some rows the clone size is stated as once, few or many, or as a class when expanded; others skip it.

d_call	clone_size	j_call	v_call	cdr3_aa	cdr3_nt
-	-	TRBJ1-2	TRBV6-6	CASRNLGVYGYTF	TGTGCCAGCAGGAACTTGGGGGTCTATGGCTACACCTTC
-	few	TRBJ2-7	TRBV24-1	CATSGKTGTSYEQYF	TGTGCCACCAGTGGGAAGACAGGAACCTCCTACGAGCAGTACTTC
-	many	TRBJ1-2	TRBV7-2	CASSLREGSYGYTF	TGTGCCAGCAGCTTAAGGGAGGGCAGCTATGGCTACACCTTC
-	many	TRBJ2-5	TRBV7-8	CASSLYQQETQYF	TGTGCCAGCAGCTTATACCAGCAAGAGACCCAGTACTTC
-	many	TRBJ1-2	TRBV9	CASSVVGNYGYTF	TGTGCCAGCAGCGTAGTCGGCAACTATGGCTACACCTTC
TRBD1	few	TRBJ1-3	TRBV6-6	CASSFSGTGLNTIYF	TGTGCCAGCAGTTTTTCCGGGACAGGGCTAAACACCATATATTTT
-	-	TRBJ1-1	TRBV7-3	CASSIQTGHDEAFF	TGTGCCAGCAGCATACAGACAGGACACGATGAAGCTTTCTTT
-	-	TRBJ1-6	TRBV7-2	CASSPRIPSYNSPLHF	TGTGCCAGCAGCCCCAGGATCCCCTCCTATAATTCACCCCTCCACTTT
-	-	TRBJ1-6	TRBV3-1	CASSQVGNSPLHF	TGTGCCAGCAGCCAAGTCGGGAATTCACCCCTCCACTTT
TRBD2	-	TRBJ2-3	TRBV7-8	CASSLGLAGGPGTDTQYF	TGTGCCAGCAGCCTGGGACTAGCGGGGGGGCCTGGCACAGATACGCAGTATTTT
-	-	TRBJ2-5	TRBV5-1	CASSLGDRRRETQYF	TGCGCCAGCAGCCTAGGAGACCGACGTAGGGAGACCCAGTACTTC
-	-	TRBJ1-5	TRBV7-2	CASSLDGMENQPQHF	TGTGCCAGCAGCTTAGATGGTATGGAGAATCAGCCCCAGCATTTT
-	few	TRBJ2-7	TRBV7-2	CASSLNRVQEQYF	TGTGCCAGCAGCTTAAACAGGGTTCAGGAGCAGTACTTC
-	few	TRBJ1-6	TRBV9	CASSGSAGNSPLHF	TGTGCCAGCAGCGGATCGGCCGGTAATTCACCCCTCCACTTT
-	-	TRBJ1-3	TRBV30	CACRTVFSGNTIYF	TGTGCCTGCAGGACGGTCTTTTCTGGAAACACCATATATTTT
-	many	TRBJ2-3	TRBV5-1	CASSLSDRDTQYF	TGCGCCAGCAGCTTGTCCGACAGAGATACGCAGTATTTT
-	-	TRBJ2-3	TRBV20-1	CSARKPSTDTQYF	TGCAGTGCTAGGAAGCCTAGCACAGATACGCAGTATTTT
-	many	TRBJ1-1	TRBV30	CAWGQGQNTEAFF	TGTGCCTGGGGGCAGGGGCAGAACACTGAAGCTTTCTTT
TRBD2	-	TRBJ2-1	TRBV12-3/TRBV12-4	CASNTAGGDRNEQFF	TGTGCCAGCAATACCGCGGGGGGCGACAGGAATGAGCAGTTCTTC
-	few	TRBJ1-5	TRBV12-3/TRBV12-4	CASSRVDQPQHF	TGTGCCAGCTCCAGAGTAGATCAGCCCCAGCATTTT
-	few	TRBJ2-6	TRBV4-3	CASSPEGANVLTF	TGCGCCAGCAGCCCTGAAGGGGCCAACGTCCTGACTTTC
TRBD2	few	TRBJ2-5	TRBV20-1	CSARRGAGTQYF	TGCAGTGCTAGGCGGGGGGCTGGGACCCAGTACTTC
-	many	TRBJ2-1	TRBV5-1	CASSAGGTGSYNEQFF	TGCGCCAGCAGCGCTGGGGGGACGGGGTCCTACAATGAGCAGTTCTTC
-	few	TRBJ2-3	TRBV5-6	CASSLRVSGITDTQYF	TGTGCCAGCAGCTTGAGGGTTAGCGGAATCACAGATACGCAGTATTTT
TRBD1	few	TRBJ1-1	TRBV7-9	CASSLLGQGEAFF	TGTGCCAGCAGCTTGCTTGGACAGGGTGAAGCTTTCTTT
TRBD1	-	TRBJ2-7	TRBV19	CASSSDRASYEQYF	TGTGCCAGTAGTTCAGACAGGGCCTCCTACGAGCAGTACTTC
TRBD1	many	TRBJ2-7	TRBV7-2	CASTLSPGQGVEQYF	TGTGCCAGCACACTCTCCCCCGGCCAGGGGGTTGAGCAGTACTTC
TRBD2	few	TRBJ2-7	TRBV11-1	CASSRGLAGDWSYEQYF	TGTGCCAGCAGTCGCGGACTAGCGGGTGACTGGTCCTACGAGCAGTACTTC
TRBD2	-	TRBJ2-7	TRBV6-2/TRBV6-3	CASSTPPGASGYSEQYF	TGTGCCAGCAGTACCCCCCCCGGGGCTAGCGGATACAGCGAGCAGTACTTC
-	-	TRBJ2-1	TRBV12-5	CASGLVPALDEQFF	TGTGCTAGTGGTTTGGTACCAGCGCTCGATGAGCAGTTCTTC
-	-	TRBJ1-2	TRBV5-1	CATPRLYGYTF	TGCGCCACCCCGAGACTCTATGGCTACACCTTC
-	-	TRBJ1-5	TRBV7-9	CASSSDGYQPQHF	TGTGCCAGCAGCTCGGACGGTTATCAGCCCCAGCATTTT
TRBD1	few	TRBJ1-1	TRBV29-1	CSVSGGYRNTEAFF	TGCAGCGTTTCAGGGGGCTACCGGAACACTGAAGCTTTCTTT
-	few	TRBJ1-4	TRBV12-3/TRBV12-4	CASSFWQGEKLFF	TGTGCCAGCAGTTTTTGGCAGGGTGAAAAACTGTTTTTT
-	-	TRBJ2-6	TRBV2	CASWMMSGANVLTF	TGTGCCAGCTGGATGATGTCTGGGGCCAACGTCCTGACTTTC
-	many	TRBJ2-3	TRBV12-3/TRBV12-4	CASSMSTDTQYF	TGTGCCAGCAGTATGAGCACAGATACGCAGTATTTT
TRBD1	-	TRBJ2-7	TRBV18	CASSLGQADLYEQYF	TGTGCCAGCTCACTCGGACAGGCCGACCTGTACGAGCAGTACTTC
-	-	TRBJ1-1	TRBV27	CASSLWGGVGTEAFF	TGTGCCAGCAGTTTATGGGGGGGGGTGGGCACTGAAGCTTTCTTT
-	-	TRBJ2-7	TRBV20-1	CSARRPSYEQYF	TGCAGTGCTAGACGGCCTTCCTACGAGCAGTACTTC
-	many	TRBJ1-1	TRBV12-3/TRBV12-4	CASSSSVKINTEAFF	TGTGCCAGCAGTTCATCCGTTAAAATAAACACTGAAGCTTTCTTT
TRBD1	-	TRBJ2-1	TRBV12-3/TRBV12-4	CASSYRTGIYNEQFF	TGTGCCAGCAGTTACCGGACAGGGATTTACAATGAGCAGTTCTTC
TRBD2	few	TRBJ2-1	TRBV3-1	CASSQGGTSGVSSYNEQFF	TGTGCCAGCAGCCAAGGAGGGACTAGCGGAGTAAGCTCCTACAATGAGCAGTTCTTC
TRBD2	few	TRBJ2-1	TRBV27	CASSGLAGARGNEQFF	TGTGCCAGCAGTGGATTAGCGGGAGCGCGGGGGAATGAGCAGTTCTTC
TRBD1	once	TRBJ1-5	TRBV28	CASNEISGGLNNQPQHF	TGTGCCAGCAACGAAATTTCAGGGGGCTTAAACAATCAGCCCCAGCATTTT
-	few	TRBJ2-5	TRBV7-7	CASSKEPKGGPGETQYF	TGTGCCAGCAGTAAAGAGCCCAAGGGGGGGCCGGGAGAGACCCAGTACTTC
TRBD1	-	TRBJ1-2	TRBV7-6	CASSSQPTGGKLDGYTF	TGTGCCAGCAGCTCTCAACCGACAGGGGGCAAATTGGATGGCTACACCTTC
TRBD2	-	TRBJ2-5	TRBV5-4	CASSEPLAGLKETQYF	TGTGCCAGCAGCGAACCTCTAGCGGGGCTCAAAGAGACCCAGTACTTC
-	many	TRBJ2-7	TRBV3-1	CASSQGQLAYEQYF	TGTGCCAGCAGCCAAGGTCAGCTTGCCTACGAGCAGTACTTC
-	many	TRBJ2-2	TRBV5-1	CASSYLDLGTGELFF	TGCGCCAGCAGCTACCTCGACTTGGGCACCGGGGAGCTGTTTTTT
-	-	TRBJ1-1	TRBV5-1	CASSFRTEMNTEAFF	TGCGCCAGCAGCTTCCGGACAGAGATGAACACTGAAGCTTTCTTT
-	-	TRBJ1-1	TRBV19	CASSYLGDTEAFF	TGTGCCAGTAGTTATTTGGGGGACACTGAAGCTTTCTTT
TRBD2	few	TRBJ2-4	TRBV28	CATRGGWRDIQYF	TGTGCCACCCGGGGGGGGTGGAGGGACATTCAGTACTTC
TRBD1	many	TRBJ2-6	TRBV29-1	CSAQGAGGANVLTF	TGCAGCGCACAGGGGGCGGGAGGGGCCAACGTCCTGACTTTC
-	many	TRBJ2-3	TRBV7-9	CASSLGLAGARADTQYF	TGTGCCAGCAGCTTAGGACTAGCAGGGGCGAGAGCAGATACGCAGTATTTT
TRBD1	many	TRBJ1-1	TRBV15	CATSRDLTGVTEAFF	TGTGCCACCAGCAGAGATCTGACAGGGGTGACTGAAGCTTTCTTT